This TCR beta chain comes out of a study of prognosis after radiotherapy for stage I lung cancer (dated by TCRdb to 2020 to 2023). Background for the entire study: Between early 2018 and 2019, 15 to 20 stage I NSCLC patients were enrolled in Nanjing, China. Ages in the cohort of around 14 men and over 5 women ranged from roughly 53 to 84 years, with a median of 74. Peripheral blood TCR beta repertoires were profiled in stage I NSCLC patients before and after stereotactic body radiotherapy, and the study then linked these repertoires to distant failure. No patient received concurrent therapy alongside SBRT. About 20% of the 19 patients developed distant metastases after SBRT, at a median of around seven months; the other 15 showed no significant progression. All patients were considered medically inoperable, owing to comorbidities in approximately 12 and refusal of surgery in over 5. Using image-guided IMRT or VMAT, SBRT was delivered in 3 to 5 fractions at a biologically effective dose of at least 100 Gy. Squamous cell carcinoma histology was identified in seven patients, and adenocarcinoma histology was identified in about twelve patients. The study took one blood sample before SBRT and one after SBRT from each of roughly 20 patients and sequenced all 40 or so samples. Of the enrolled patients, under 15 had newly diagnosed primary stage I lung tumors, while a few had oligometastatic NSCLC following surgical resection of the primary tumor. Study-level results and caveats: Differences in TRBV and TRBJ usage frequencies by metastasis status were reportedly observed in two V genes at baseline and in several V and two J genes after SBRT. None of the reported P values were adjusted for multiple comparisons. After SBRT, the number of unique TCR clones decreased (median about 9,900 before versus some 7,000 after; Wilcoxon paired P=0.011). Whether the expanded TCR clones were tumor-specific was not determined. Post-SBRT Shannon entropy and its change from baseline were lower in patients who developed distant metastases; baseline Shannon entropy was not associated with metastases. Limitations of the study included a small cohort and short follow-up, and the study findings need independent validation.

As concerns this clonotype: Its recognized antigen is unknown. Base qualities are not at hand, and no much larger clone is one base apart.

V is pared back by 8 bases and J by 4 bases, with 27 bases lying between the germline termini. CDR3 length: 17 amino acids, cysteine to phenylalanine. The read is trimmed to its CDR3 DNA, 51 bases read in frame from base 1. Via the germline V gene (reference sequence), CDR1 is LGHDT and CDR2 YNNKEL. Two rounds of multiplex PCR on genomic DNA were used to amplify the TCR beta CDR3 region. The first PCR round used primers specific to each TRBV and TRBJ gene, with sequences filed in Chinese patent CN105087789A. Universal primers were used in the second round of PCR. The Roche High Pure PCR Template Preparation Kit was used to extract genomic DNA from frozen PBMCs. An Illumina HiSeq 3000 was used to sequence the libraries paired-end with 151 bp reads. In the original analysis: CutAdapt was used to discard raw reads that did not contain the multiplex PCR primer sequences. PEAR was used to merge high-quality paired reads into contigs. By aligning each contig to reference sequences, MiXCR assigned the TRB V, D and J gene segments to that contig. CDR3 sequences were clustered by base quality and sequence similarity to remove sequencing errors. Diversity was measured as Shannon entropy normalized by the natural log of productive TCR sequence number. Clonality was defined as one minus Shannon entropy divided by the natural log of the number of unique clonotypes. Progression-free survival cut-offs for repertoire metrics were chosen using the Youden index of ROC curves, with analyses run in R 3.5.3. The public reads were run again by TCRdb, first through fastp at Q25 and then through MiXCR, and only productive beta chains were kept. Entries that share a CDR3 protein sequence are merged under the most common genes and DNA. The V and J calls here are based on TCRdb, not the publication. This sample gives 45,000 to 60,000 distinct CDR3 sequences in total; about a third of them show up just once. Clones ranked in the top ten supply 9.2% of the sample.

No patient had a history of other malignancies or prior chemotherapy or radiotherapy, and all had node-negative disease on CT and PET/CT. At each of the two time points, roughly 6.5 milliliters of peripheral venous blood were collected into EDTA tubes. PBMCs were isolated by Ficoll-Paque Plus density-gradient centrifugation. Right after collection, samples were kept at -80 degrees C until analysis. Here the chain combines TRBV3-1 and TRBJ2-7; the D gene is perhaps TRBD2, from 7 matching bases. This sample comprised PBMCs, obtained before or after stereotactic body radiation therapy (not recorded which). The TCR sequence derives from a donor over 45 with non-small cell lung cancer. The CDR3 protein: CASSQGGGDPTIYEQYF. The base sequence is TGTGCCAGCTCTCAAGGGGGGGGAGACCCCACAATATACGAGCAGTACTTC.